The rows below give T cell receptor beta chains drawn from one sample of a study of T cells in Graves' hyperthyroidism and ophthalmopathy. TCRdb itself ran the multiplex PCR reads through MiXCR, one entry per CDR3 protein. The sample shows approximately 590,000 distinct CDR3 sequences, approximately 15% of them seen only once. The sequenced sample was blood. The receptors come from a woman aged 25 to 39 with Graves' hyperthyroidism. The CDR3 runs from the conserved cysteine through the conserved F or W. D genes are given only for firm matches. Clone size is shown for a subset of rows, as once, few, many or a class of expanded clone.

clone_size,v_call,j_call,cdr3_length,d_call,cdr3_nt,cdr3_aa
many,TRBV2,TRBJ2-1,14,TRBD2,TGTGCCAGCGGGGGACTAGCGGGGTCAAATGAGCAGTTCTTC,CASGGLAGSNEQFF
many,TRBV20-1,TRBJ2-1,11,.,TGCAGTGCTAGCGAACTTAATGAGCAGTTCTTC,CSASELNEQFF
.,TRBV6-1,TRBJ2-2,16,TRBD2,TGTGCCAGCACCCAGGGACTAGCGGGTGAGGCCGGGGAGCTGTTTTTT,CASTQGLAGEAGELFF
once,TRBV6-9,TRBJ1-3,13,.,TGTGCCAGCAGTTACCCCAGGGGAAACACCATATATTTT,CASSYPRGNTIYF
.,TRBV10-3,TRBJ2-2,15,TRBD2,TGTGCCATCAGGAGACTAGCGGGGAACACCGGGGAGCTGTTTTTT,CAIRRLAGNTGELFF
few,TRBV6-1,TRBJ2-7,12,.,TGTGCCTGCGGGTTAGGCCCCTACGAGCAGTACTTC,CACGLGPYEQYF
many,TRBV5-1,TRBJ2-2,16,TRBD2,TGCGCCAGCAGCCCCCCCGTCAGTAGCGGGAGAGGGGAGCTGTTTTTT,CASSPPVSSGRGELFF
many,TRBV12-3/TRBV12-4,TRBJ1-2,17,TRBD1,TGTGCCAGCAGTCCAAACGGGACAGGCCTACTTAACTATGGCTACACCTTC,CASSPNGTGLLNYGYTF
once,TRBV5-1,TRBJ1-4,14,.,TGCGCCAGCAGGAACCCGGGAGGAAATGAAAAACTGTTTTTT,CASRNPGGNEKLFF
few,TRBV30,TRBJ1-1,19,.,TGTGCCTGGCACCAACCTACGGGGGACTGGGAGTATTGGAACACTGAAGCTTTCTTT,CAWHQPTGDWEYWNTEAFF
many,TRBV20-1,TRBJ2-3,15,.,TGCAGTGCTATGTTTGGCGGGGAAGGCACAGATACGCAGTATTTT,CSAMFGGEGTDTQYF
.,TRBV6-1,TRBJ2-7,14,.,TGTGCCAGCACCGGCCGTGGCGGGGTCTACGAGCAGTACTTC,CASTGRGGVYEQYF
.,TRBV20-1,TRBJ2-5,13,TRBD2,TGCAGTGCTAGGGAGCGGGGGCGAGAGACCCAGTACTTC,CSARERGRETQYF
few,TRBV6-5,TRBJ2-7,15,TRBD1,TGTGCCAGCAGTTACTACGGACAGGGGGCGAGCGAGCAGTACTTC,CASSYYGQGASEQYF
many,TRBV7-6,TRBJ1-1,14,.,TGTGCCAGCAGCTTAACCTCGACGGGCACTGAAGCTTTCTTT,CASSLTSTGTEAFF
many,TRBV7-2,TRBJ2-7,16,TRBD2,TGTGCCAGCAGCTTAGGTGGGGGAGGGCCCTCCTACGAGCAGTACTTC,CASSLGGGGPSYEQYF
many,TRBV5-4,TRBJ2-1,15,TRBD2,TGTGCCAGCAGCCGGGGACTAGCGGACGTCAATGAGCAGTTCTTC,CASSRGLADVNEQFF
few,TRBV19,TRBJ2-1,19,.,TGTGCCAGTAGTATAGGGAAGGGGGGACTACCTCCACGCTACAATGAGCAGTTCTTC,CASSIGKGGLPPRYNEQFF
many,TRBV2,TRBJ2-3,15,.,TGTGCCAGCAGGTTGGGGCTAGCTCGCACAGATACGCAGTATTTT,CASRLGLARTDTQYF
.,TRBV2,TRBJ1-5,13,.,TGTGCCAGCATTGGGGACGGTGATCAGCCCCAGCATTTT,CASIGDGDQPQHF
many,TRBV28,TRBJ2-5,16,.,TGTGCCAGCAGTTCTTATCAGGGGTGGGAGGTGGAGACCCAGTACTTC,CASSSYQGWEVETQYF
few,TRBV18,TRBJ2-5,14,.,TGTGCCAGCTCACCACTAGCCCTCGGGGAGACCCAGTACTTC,CASSPLALGETQYF
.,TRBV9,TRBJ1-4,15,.,TGTGCCAGCAGCACCTTCGGAGGGGAGGCTGAAAAACTGTTTTTT,CASSTFGGEAEKLFF
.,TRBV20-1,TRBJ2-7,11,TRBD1,TGCAGTGCTAGAAACAGGGGCGAGCAGTACTTC,CSARNRGEQYF